The entry below gives a single T cell receptor (beta chain) sequence along with its context. This sample stems from a study of cytomegalovirus exposure and HLA in healthy donors. PCR was performed using 60 Vbeta and 13 Jbeta primers. Using immunoSEQ multiplex PCR, the repertoire was profiled, and TCRdb retains in-frame clones only, with some absent. The sample includes some 70,000 clones, approximately 78% of them seen just once. Germline loops: CDR1 SNHLY, CDR2 FYNNEI. The CDR3 is 12 amino acids. Trimming shortened V by 8 bases and J by 3 bases, and 10 bases separated the two germline ends. Specimen: PBMCs. The chain recombines TRBV2 with TRBJ1-1; D is unclear. The TCR comes from a man between 18 and 35 years old in good health and CMV-seronegative. In DNA, the CDR3 is TGTGCCAGCGGACTCATGTACACTGAAGCTTTCTTT. Its protein product is CASGLMYTEAFF. The full variable domain, completed using reference TRBV2 and TRBJ1-1, is EPEVTQTPSHQVTQMGQEVILRCVPISNHLYFYWYRQILGQKVEFLVSFYNNEISEKSEIFDDQFSVERPDGSNFTLKIRSTKLEDSAMYFCASGLMYTEAFFGQGTRLTVV.